This TCR beta chain was documented in a study of shared clonotypes between healthy human individuals. Overall study context: CD4 naive and CD4 memory each took three plates per donor, while CD8 naive took two and CD8 memory one.

Generated by immunoSEQ multiplex PCR, the TCRdb table keeps only in-frame clones and is missing some. The sample has around 1,900,000 clones, over 85% seen once. This CDR3 contains 14 residues. Looked up from germline, CDR1 is SGHAT and CDR2 is FQNNGV. The V and J ends lost 3 bases and 5 bases, in that order; junction bases with no gene match: 5. Naive CD8 cells lacked CD45RO, underwent positive selection for CCR7 and left out terminally differentiated effector memory CD45RA+ cells. Findings and limits, study-wide: It was the few donors that limited the genetic and exposure-history diversity represented.

A note on this clone: Its antigen is still unknown.

Sequencing was done on a sample of naive CD8+ T cells from PBMCs. This rearrangement joins TRBV11-2 to TRBJ2-7; 9 bases fit TRBD2. This receptor was obtained from a man between 18 and 35 years old in good health. Some clones in this sample may be carry-over from other donors' samples. CDR3 sequence reads: CASSFSGSRHEQYF. CDR3 DNA: TGTGCCAGCAGCTTTAGCGGGAGTAGGCACGAGCAGTACTTC.